Listed here are 5 T cell receptor beta chains from one sample, sequenced in a study of post-analysis software for immune sequencing data. The study's findings and limits: Comparison of patients with controls showed five TRBV segments more frequent in patients, TRBV5-6, TRBV5-1 and TRBV20-1 among them.

cDNA libraries of TCR beta carried unique molecular identifiers. Using its own MiXCR run on the PCR reads, TCRdb lists one record per CDR3 protein. The data hold approximately 350,000 distinct CDR3 sequences, with 30% to 45% observed a single time. What these receptors recognize is not known. Sequencing was performed on blood. All receptors come from a girl aged 5 to 17 with multiple sclerosis.

The chain uses TRBV5-1 and TRBJ1-4; D remains ambiguous. Per the germline V gene, CDR1 is SGHRS and CDR2 is YFSETQ. This CDR3 is built from 14 residues. Deletions cut 4 bases from V and 5 bases from J, with 12 bases between. Written as DNA, the CDR3 is TGCGCCAGCAGCGCCTCTGGGATAAATGAAAAACTGTTTTTT. Its translation is CASSASGINEKLFF.

This clonotype has only a few counts. The chain carries TRBV3-1 and TRBJ2-1, with unresolved D. V lost 1 base and J 5 bases, leaving 12 bases between the germline ends. There are 15 residues in the CDR3. Germline V gives CDR1 LGHDT, CDR2 YNNKEL (reference sequence). This chain's CDR3 is CASSQALLTDNEQFF. The CDR3, as DNA: TGTGCCAGCAGCCAAGCTCTACTTACAGACAATGAGCAGTTCTTC.

The chain joins TRBV27 to TRBJ1-6, with D maybe TRBD1 (6 bases). The germline gives CDR1 MNHEY, CDR2 SMNVEV (reference sequence). V shed 5 bases and J shed 8 bases, with 13 bases lying between them. The CDR3 is made up of 14 amino acids. Written as DNA, the CDR3 is TGTGCCAGCAGTCCACAGGGATGGGATTCACCCCTCCACTTT. Protein: CASSPQGWDSPLHF.

The chain recombines TRBV6-1 with TRBJ2-1; D assignment may be TRBD1 or TRBD2 (6 bases each). The CDR3 spans 16 residues. The germline CDR1 and CDR2 sequences are MNHNS and SASEGT. Trimming took off 5 bases at V and 0 bases at J, with 14 bases between the two ends. This CDR3 is CASSQGRGSSYNEQFF. In nucleotides, the CDR3 is TGTGCCAGCAGTCAGGGGCGGGGCAGCTCCTACAATGAGCAGTTCTTC.

This clonotype was seen a few times. At one end, the junction sequence differs from germline, possibly due to a read error. The chain combines TRBV20-1 with TRBJ1-5; 7 nucleotides align to TRBD1. The germline V gene encodes CDR1 DFQATT and CDR2 SNEGSKA (reference sequence). The CDR3 length is 15 residues. The CDR3 spells CSAGDREESNQPQHF. CDR3 coding DNA: TGCAGTGCTGGAGACAGGGAGGAAAGCAATCAGCCCCAGCATTTT.